Given below is one T cell receptor beta chain in context. V lost 3 bases and J lost 0, with 7 bases in between. The CDR3 spans 14 residues. CDR1 and CDR2 (germline): SGHTA, FQGNSA. This sample is drawn from a study of T cell responses to AZD1222 COVID-19 vaccine. Study-level background: Pooled samples include second doses given at about 4 or 12 weeks.

Clones were sequenced by immunoSEQ multiplex PCR, and TCRdb holds only the in-frame ones, with some missing. Of some 120,000 clones detected, 80% to 90% appear once; the ten largest clones hold approximately 9.6%. The chain recombines TRBV7-2 with TRBJ2-3; possibly TRBD1 for D (5 bases). The source was peripheral blood, collected on day 0 of AZD1222 vaccination. The origin of this receptor is an adult in good health. Here the CDR3 DNA reads TGTGCCAGCAGCTTGAGACAGAGCACAGATACGCAGTATTTT. Protein sequence: CASSLRQSTDTQYF.